The source of this T cell receptor (beta chain) is a study of identical twins. MiXCR, applied by TCRdb to the 5' RACE reads, yields one record per CDR3 protein. Here the sample spans 650,000 to 750,000 distinct CDR3 sequences, roughly 20% being singletons. Trimming left V 1 base short and J 8 bases short, with 8 bases between. The length of the CDR3 is 12 residues. This clonotype was detected many times. These data also formed part of another study, on T cells expressing NK-cell markers.

Sequenced material: PBMCs. This sequence was found in a woman under 30 in good health. V gene TRBV12-3 or TRBV12-4 combines with J gene TRBJ1-2; unclear D gene. In DNA form, the CDR3 reads TGTGCCAGCAGTTTAGAGGGTCGGGGCTACACCTTC. This codes for CASSLEGRGYTF.